Shown below are 15 T cell receptor beta chains from a single sample sequenced in a study of STAT5B mutations in CD4+ large granular lymphocyte leukemia. The table came from immunoSEQ multiplex PCR; TCRdb's copy has only in-frame clones and leaves some out. This table holds some 40,000 clones, around 86% found once. The sample consisted of CD4+ T cells from blood buffy coats. These receptors were collected from a human donor in good health.

Only one count was recorded for this clone. This sequence joins TRBV5-4 and TRBJ1-2; D remains unclear. V lost 4 bases and J lost 5, with 12 bases in between. The V gene's germline CDR1 is SGHNT and CDR2 YYREEE (reference sequence). The length of the CDR3 is 13 residues. CDR3 sequence (DNA): TGTGCCAGCAGCCTGGACGGTGAATATGGCTACACCTTC. This encodes CASSLDGEYGYTF.

This clone was seen a few times. CDR3 region: CASTLVANTEAFF. CDR3 DNA: TGTGCCAGCACCCTAGTGGCTAACACTGAAGCTTTCTTT. The chain couples TRBV7-9 to TRBJ1-1; D is uncertain. Germline-derived CDR1 and CDR2 are SEHNR and FQNEAQ (reference sequence). The CDR3 loop spans 13 amino acids. V was trimmed by 7 bases and J by 2 bases, leaving 11 bases between them.

This clone has only one observation. The chain joins TRBV28 to TRBJ2-2; no clear D gene. The V gene's germline CDR1 is MDHEN and CDR2 SYDVKM. Trimming shortened V by 2 bases and J by 0 bases, and 4 bases separated the two germline ends. The CDR3 is made up of 14 amino acids. This CDR3 is CASSLRPNTGELFF. In DNA, the CDR3 is TGTGCCAGCAGTTTACGTCCGAACACCGGGGAGCTGTTTTTT.

The rearrangement links TRBV6-1 to TRBJ1-5, with TRBD1 identical over 11 bases. The J segment lost 6 bases and the V segment lost 3 bases, leaving 4 bases of the junction unmatched. Germline V gene sequence: CDR1 MNHNS, CDR2 SASEGT. The length of the CDR3 is 15 residues. CDR3 in DNA: TGTGCCAGCAGTGACGGACAGGGGGCAGGTCAGCCCCAGCATTTT. The encoded protein is CASSDGQGAGQPQHF.

V and J are TRBV6-5 and TRBJ1-2; no clear D gene. Trimming stripped 4 bases from V and 6 bases from J, with 12 bases between. The CDR3 consists of 13 residues. Germline-derived CDR1 and CDR2 are MNHEY and SVGAGI. The CDR3 protein is CASSWAQANGYTF. Written as DNA, the CDR3 is TGTGCCAGCAGTTGGGCTCAAGCCAATGGCTACACCTTC.

This sequence joins TRBV6-6 and TRBJ2-5, with 11 bases identical to TRBD1. The end of the DNA fits TRBJ2-7 better, so the J call may be wrong. The CDR3 loop spans 14 amino acids. Germline V gene lookup returns CDR1 MNHNY and CDR2 SVGAGI (reference sequence). CDR3 in DNA: TGTGCCAGCACCTACGGACAGGGGGCAATCGAGCAGTACTTC. It specifies CASTYGQGAIEQYF.

The chain carries TRBV2 and TRBJ2-5; D assignment may be TRBD1 or TRBD2 (5 bases each). The CDR3 has 16 residues. CDR1 is SNHLY, CDR2 FYNNEI, per germline. V was cut by 3 bases and J by 5 bases, with 19 bases left in between. CDR3 in amino acids: CASSDPVGTSAETQYF. In nucleotides, the CDR3 is TGTGCCAGCAGTGACCCAGTGGGGACCTCGGCCGAGACCCAGTACTTC.

The CDR3 DNA sequence: TGTGCCAGCAGGGCTCTGACAGGAAAAGAGACCCAGTACTTC. It codes for CASRALTGKETQYF. V usage is TRBV11-2 and J usage is TRBJ2-5; tentative D call: TRBD1 (6 bases). CDR1 SGHAT and CDR2 FQNNGV come from the germline V gene. There are 14 residues in the CDR3. With 6 bases removed from V and 3 bases from J, the gap between germline ends came to 14 bases.

J is TRBJ2-7 and V is TRBV6-5; 9 positions agree with TRBD1. The CDR3 is 15 amino acids. V trimming: 6 bases; J trimming: 0 bases; junction bases outside the gene matches: 6. CDR1 is MNHEY, CDR2 SVGAGI, per germline. The CDR3 DNA reads TGTGCCAGCAGATCCGGACAGGGGTCCTCCTACGAGCAGTACTTC. Its translation: CASRSGQGSSYEQYF.

This clone was seen only a few times. This sequence joins TRBV5-5 and TRBJ2-3; no reliable D call. Germline CDR1 and CDR2: SGHKS and YYEKEE (reference sequence). Trimming cost V 4 bases and J 2 bases, with 11 bases left between them. This CDR3 contains 14 residues. The CDR3 nucleotides read TGTGCCAGCAGCACCCAGCCGCTCACAGATACGCAGTATTTT. This gives the protein CASSTQPLTDTQYF.

The chain employs TRBV5-1 and TRBJ2-5, with D possibly called TRBD1 or TRBD2 (6 bases each). CDR1 and CDR2 from the germline V gene are SGHRS and YFSETQ. The CDR3 covers 15 residues. V gave up 3 bases and J gave up 5 bases, with 17 bases separating them. The CDR3 here is CASSSSFSGAETQYF. CDR3 DNA: TGCGCCAGCAGCTCAAGCTTCTCGGGGGCGGAGACCCAGTACTTC.

This chain joins TRBV11-1 and TRBJ2-3, with D unclear. Germline V lookup: CDR1 SGHAT, CDR2 FQDESV (reference sequence). This CDR3 is built from 13 residues. V lost 5 bases to trimming and J lost 0 bases, with 6 bases between them. CDR3 nucleotide sequence: TGTGCCAGCAGCGTTGACAGCACAGATACGCAGTATTTT. Protein: CASSVDSTDTQYF.

V usage is TRBV9 and J usage is TRBJ2-1; 7 nucleotides align to TRBD1. After removal of 2 bases from V and 6 bases from J, the junction contained 8 bases not matched to a gene. The CDR3 runs 15 residues. CDR1 is SGDLS, CDR2 YYNGEE, per germline. The CDR3 bases are TGTGCCAGCAGCGTCACAGGGGCGGGCCCCAATGAGCAGTTCTTC. Protein sequence: CASSVTGAGPNEQFF.

This chain links TRBV28 with TRBJ2-7; 10 bases fit TRBD1. The CDR3 sequence is 13 residues long. With 6 bases clipped from V and 3 bases from J, the junction kept 2 bases outside the gene matches. The germline gives CDR1 MDHEN, CDR2 SYDVKM. The CDR3 DNA is TGTGCCAGCAGGACAGGGGGCCTCTACGAGCAGTACTTC. Its protein product is CASRTGGLYEQYF. Full variable domain (remainder filled in from reference TRBV28 and TRBJ2-7): DVKVTQSSRYLVKRTGEKVFLECVQDMDHENMFWYRQDPGLGLRLIYFSYDVKMKEKGDIPEGYSVSREKKERFSLILESASTNQTSMYLCASRTGGLYEQYFGPGTRLTVT.

This chain connects TRBV5-1 to TRBJ2-3; 12 bases agree with TRBD2. Trimming removed 6 bases from V and 6 bases from J; junction bases left unmatched: 17. CDR3 length equals 18 residues. CDR1 is SGHRS and CDR2 is YFSETQ in the germline V gene. The CDR3 sequence: CASIPRPGGLAGSDTQYF. CDR3 nucleotides: TGCGCCAGCATCCCTAGGCCGGGGGGACTAGCGGGCTCGGATACGCAGTATTTT. The full variable domain, completed using reference TRBV5-1 and TRBJ2-3, is KAGVTQTPRYLIKTRGQQVTLSCSPISGHRSVSWYQQTPGQGLQFLFEYFSETQRNKGNFPGRFSGRQFSNSRSEMNVSTLELGDSALYLCASIPRPGGLAGSDTQYFGPGTRLTVL.